Each of the 21 T cell receptor beta chains below was sequenced from the same sample in a study of T-cell memory formation after mild COVID-19. TCRdb used MiXCR to reprocess the 5' RACE reads, holding one entry per CDR3 protein. The sample has about 410,000 distinct CDR3 sequences; 15% to 20% are singletons. Sequenced: PBMCs or a T cell subset sorted from them (not recorded which). Every receptor here comes from a man aged 18 to 30 who had mild COVID-19 (a few samples of this study predate the infection). Cell type and time point are not known.

This clonotype has a handful of counts. V usage is TRBV6-2 or TRBV6-3 and J usage is TRBJ2-7, with D possibly TRBD2 on 6 matching bases. Germline V gives CDR1 MNHEY, CDR2 SVGEGT. The CDR3 runs to 13 residues. V gave up 7 bases and J gave up 0 bases, with 10 bases separating them. The CDR3 is CASKRASSYEQYF. CDR3 DNA sequence: TGTGCCAGCAAGCGGGCAAGCTCCTACGAGCAGTACTTC.

This clonotype was counted only a few times. The gene calls are TRBV18 and TRBJ2-1; TRBD2 matches at 11 bases. J lost 14 bases, V lost 3 bases, and 9 bases had no gene match. CDR1 and CDR2 from the germline V gene are KGHSH and LQKENI. CDR3 length: 14 amino acids. The CDR3 DNA sequence: TGTGCCAGCTCACCCGGGACTAGCGGCTTTATGGAGTTCTTC. It encodes CASSPGTSGFMEFF. Complete variable domain (other parts from reference TRBV18 and TRBJ2-1): NAGVMQNPRHLVRRRGQEARLRCSPMKGHSHVYWYRQLPEEGLKFMVYLQKENIIDESGMPKERFSAEFPKEGPSILRIQQVVRGDSAAYFCASSPGTSGFMEFFGPGTRLTVL.

The V call is TRBV6-1, the J call TRBJ2-7; D possibly corresponds to TRBD1 (6 bases). The CDR3 length is 14 residues. With 1 base removed from V and 0 bases from J, the gap between germline ends came to 7 bases. Per germline, CDR1 MNHNS and CDR2 SASEGT. In DNA, the CDR3 is TGTGCCAGCAGTGAAGGGACAGCCTCCTACGAGCAGTACGTC. Its protein is CASSEGTASYEQYV.

The CDR3 bases are TGTGCCAGCAGTGTTGACACCTCGGGGAACATTCAGTACTTC. Translating gives CASSVDTSGNIQYF. The V gene is TRBV2, the J gene TRBJ2-4; TRBD2 might be the D (5 bases). Between the trimmed V and J ends, which lost 4 bases and 7 bases, there was a span of 14 bases. The germline V gene has CDR1 SNHLY and CDR2 FYNNEI. CDR3 length: 14 residues.

The chain employs TRBV12-3 or TRBV12-4 and TRBJ2-4; weak D call: TRBD2 (5 bases). V lost 4 bases to trimming and J lost 12 bases, with 16 bases between them. This CDR3 spans 13 amino acids. CDR3 sequence: CASSSSAVYTQYF. The CDR3 nucleotides read TGTGCCAGCAGTTCGTCAGCGGTGTACACTCAGTACTTC.

This clonotype was detected only a few times. CDR3: CASSQSSTTNQPQHF. DNA of the CDR3: TGCGCCAGCAGTCAATCGAGTACAACTAATCAGCCCCAGCATTTT. This chain uses TRBV23-1 with TRBJ1-5, with D uncertain. TRBV23-1 is identified as an open reading frame with a role that is uncertain. The CDR3 has 15 amino acids. V was clipped by 0 bases and J by 4 bases, with 10 bases between them.

The chain uses TRBV4-1 and TRBJ1-6; D uncertain. V shed 1 base and J shed 9 bases, with 10 bases lying between them. There are 14 residues in the CDR3. Germline-derived CDR1 and CDR2 are MGHRA and YSYEKL. The CDR3 region is CASSQVALGSPLHF. The CDR3 nucleotides read TGCGCCAGCAGCCAAGTGGCCCTGGGTTCACCCCTCCACTTT.

This rearrangement joins TRBV9 to TRBJ1-3; 7 bases line up with TRBD1. V lost 4 bases and J lost 7; bases outside the gene matches: 11. Germline CDR1 and CDR2: SGDLS and YYNGEE. The CDR3 runs 15 residues. CDR3 in amino acids: CASSLSRQGPNTIYF. CDR3 DNA: TGTGCCAGCAGCCTTTCTCGACAGGGCCCCAACACCATATATTTT. The variable domain in full, completed from reference TRBV9 and TRBJ1-3, reads DSGVTQTPKHLITATGQRVTLRCSPRSGDLSVYWYQQSLDQGLQFLIQYYNGEERAKGNILERFSAQQFPDLHSELNLSSLELGDSALYFCASSLSRQGPNTIYFGEGSWLTVV.

The chain carries TRBV5-4 and TRBJ2-7; TRBD1 matches at 10 bases. Germline CDR1 SGHNT, CDR2 YYREEE (reference sequence). With V trimmed by 4 bases and J by 4 bases, 5 bases remained unmatched. This CDR3 region has 14 residues. The CDR3 sequence is CASSKPGQGYEQYF. CDR3 sequence (DNA): TGTGCCAGCAGCAAGCCGGGACAGGGGTACGAGCAGTACTTC. Filled out from reference TRBV5-4 and TRBJ2-7, the complete variable domain reads ETGVTQSPTHLIKTRGQQVTLRCSSQSGHNTVSWYQQALGQGPQFIFQYYREEENGRGNFPPRFSGLQFPNYSSELNVNALELDDSALYLCASSKPGQGYEQYFGPGTRLTVT.

This clonotype appeared many times. This chain joins TRBV5-6 and TRBJ1-1; D unclear. V lost 1 base and J lost 11, with 12 bases in between. In germline, CDR1 is SGHDT, CDR2 YYEEEE. CDR3 length: 12 residues. The CDR3 region has the DNA TGTGCCAGCAGCTTGACAAACGGATTGGCTTTCTTT. Its translation is CASSLTNGLAFF.

The CDR3 DNA follows: TGCGCCAGCAGCCAAGATTACAGGGGAGGGGATACGCAGTATTTT. It translates to CASSQDYRGGDTQYF. This chain uses TRBV4-3 with TRBJ2-3; the D gene could be TRBD1 or TRBD2 (7 bases each). Trimming took off 0 bases at V and 6 bases at J, with 13 bases between the two ends. From germline, CDR1 is LGHNA and CDR2 YSLEER. This CDR3 region has 15 residues.

This chain joins TRBV7-9 and TRBJ1-2; D gene ambiguous. V lost 3 bases to trimming and J lost 2 bases, with 7 bases between them. Germline V gives CDR1 SEHNR, CDR2 FQNEAQ (reference sequence). The CDR3 sequence is 13 residues long. As DNA, the CDR3 is TGTGCCAGCAGCTTCGATGGGAACTATGGCTACACCTTC. Encoded protein: CASSFDGNYGYTF.

There are a few counts of this clonotype. The chain has TRBV19 and TRBJ2-5, with TRBD2 identical over 7 bases. There are 13 residues in the CDR3. J gave up 3 bases and V 8 bases, and 6 bases lay outside the gene matches. Germline-derived CDR1 and CDR2 are LNHDA and SQIVND (reference sequence). DNA of the CDR3: TGTGCCAGTCTGGCTAGCGGTGAAGAGACCCAGTACTTC. It translates to CASLASGEETQYF. Full variable domain (outside the CDR3, taken from reference TRBV19 and TRBJ2-5): DGGITQSPKYLFRKEGQNVTLSCEQNLNHDAMYWYRQDPGQGLRLIYYSQIVNDFQKGDIAEGYSVSREKKESFPLTVTSAQKNPTAFYLCASLASGEETQYFGPGTRLLVL.

This clonotype was observed many times. The junction shows a germline mismatch at one end, possibly a read error. The chain carries TRBV5-1 and TRBJ2-1; a possible D gene is TRBD1 (6 bases). The CDR3 covers 15 residues. From germline, CDR1 is SGHRS and CDR2 YFSETQ. In DNA, the CDR3 is TGTGCCAGCAGCGCTACAGGGAGCTCCTACAATGAGCAGTTCTTC. Its protein product is CASSATGSSYNEQFF. Drawing the rest from reference TRBV5-1 and TRBJ2-1, the complete variable domain is KAGVTQTPRYLIKTRGQQVTLSCSPISGHRSVSWYQQTPGQGLQFLFEYFSETQRNKGNFPGRFSGRQFSNSRSEMNVSTLELGDSALYLCASSATGSSYNEQFFGPGTRLTVL.

About this clonotype itself: The junction shows a germline mismatch at one end, possibly a read error. The J gene is TRBJ2-3, the V gene TRBV7-7, with TRBD2 matching 7 bases. The germline gives CDR1 SSHAT, CDR2 FNYEAQ (reference sequence). The CDR3 loop spans 15 amino acids. The CDR3 sequence: CASSLAGGEEDTQYF. The CDR3 DNA sequence: TGTGCTAGCAGCTTAGCGGGCGGGGAGGAGGATACGCAGTATTTT.

This clonotype has more than one count but fewer than ten. The V and J genes are TRBV12-3 or TRBV12-4 and TRBJ2-2; TRBD1 might be the D (5 bases). V lost 8 bases and J lost 4, with 17 bases in between. The CDR3 runs to 15 residues. CDR3 coding DNA: TGTGCCAGCTGTACATCCAGGGATCCCACCGGGGAGCTGTTTTTT. Protein sequence: CASCTSRDPTGELFF.

This chain joins TRBV5-4 and TRBJ2-1; 7 bases are a match to TRBD1. V dropped 0 bases and J dropped 7; count of bases not matched to a gene: 4. Germline V lookup: CDR1 SGHNT, CDR2 YYREEE (reference sequence). The CDR3 contains 14 residues. CDR3 sequence (DNA): TGTGCCAGCAGCTTGGGACAGGGTGAAAATGAGCAGTTCTTC. It yields the protein CASSLGQGENEQFF. The variable domain in full, with the rest retrieved from reference TRBV5-4 and TRBJ2-1, is ETGVTQSPTHLIKTRGQQVTLRCSSQSGHNTVSWYQQALGQGPQFIFQYYREEENGRGNFPPRFSGLQFPNYSSELNVNALELDDSALYLCASSLGQGENEQFFGPGTRLTVL.

The V call is TRBV11-2, the J call TRBJ2-3; 7 positions match TRBD1. The CDR3 consists of 14 residues. Germline values: CDR1 SGHAT, CDR2 FQNNGV. V shed 6 bases and J 2 bases; nucleotides not matched to a gene: 5. DNA of the CDR3: TGTGCCAGCAGTACAGGGGCGAACACAGATACGCAGTATTTT. Translating gives CASSTGANTDTQYF.

This clonotype was counted between two and nine times. CDR3 protein: CASSRDRAYEQYV. CDR3 nucleotide sequence: TGTGCCAGCAGCCGGGACAGGGCTTACGAGCAGTACGTC. The chain recombines TRBV2 with TRBJ2-7; 9 nucleotides match TRBD1. The CDR3 length is 13 residues. CDR1 is SNHLY, CDR2 FYNNEI, per germline. V trimming: 6 bases; J trimming: 4 bases; junction bases outside the gene matches: 4.

The chain combines TRBV6-4 with TRBJ1-1; no reliable D call. CDR1 MRHNA and CDR2 SNTAGT come from the germline V gene. V lost 5 bases to trimming and J lost 1 base, with 8 bases between them. This CDR3 contains 13 residues. This CDR3 is CASSLQQNTEAFF. For the CDR3, the DNA is TGTGCCAGCAGTTTACAGCAGAACACTGAAGCTTTCTTT.

The gene calls are TRBV5-1 and TRBJ1-2, with D possibly matching TRBD1 (6 bases). This CDR3 is built from 15 residues. Per the germline V gene, CDR1 is SGHRS and CDR2 is YFSETQ. V gave up 4 bases and J gave up 8 bases, with 21 bases separating them. The CDR3 DNA sequence: TGCGCCAGCAGCCCTCTCGAACAGGGTCTCCGGGGCTACACCTTC. Protein product: CASSPLEQGLRGYTF.